Listed below are T cell receptor beta chains from one sample, sequenced in a study of blood T cell repertoires in COVID-19. Only in-frame clones appear in the TCRdb table, and some are missing; sequencing was by immunoSEQ multiplex PCR. The sample gives under 70,000 clones, 73% of which show up once; about 14% is in the top ten. Sample: peripheral blood. The receptors originated from a woman in her seventies with acute or convalescent COVID-19. Both conserved end residues are part of each CDR3. D genes are given only for firm matches. Clone size is shown for a subset of rows, as once, few, many or a class of expanded clone.

size	D	V	J	CDR3	DNA
.	.	TRBV20-1	TRBJ1-2	CSASLQGRGGYTF	TGCAGTGCTAGTCTACAGGGACGGGGAGGCTACACCTTC
.	TRBD1	TRBV19	TRBJ1-1	CASSSQGAGTEAFF	TGTGCCAGTAGCTCACAGGGGGCAGGCACTGAAGCTTTCTTT
.	TRBD1	TRBV27	TRBJ1-2	CASSYIGTEANYGYTF	TGTGCCAGCAGTTATATCGGGACAGAAGCAAACTATGGCTACACCTTC
.	.	TRBV7-9	TRBJ1-4	CASIFNGLKGEKLFF	TGTGCCAGCATTTTCAACGGACTGAAGGGTGAAAAACTGTTTTTT
once	.	TRBV5-4	TRBJ1-1	CATKFPGYQNTEAFF	TGTGCCACGAAATTCCCGGGATATCAGAACACTGAAGCTTTCTTT
once	.	TRBV6-6	TRBJ1-1	CASSYSGNEAFF	TGTGCCAGCAGTTATTCGGGGAATGAAGCTTTCTTT
.	.	TRBV18	TRBJ1-2	CASSHAGVNYGYTF	TGTGCCAGCTCGCACGCGGGAGTGAACTATGGCTACACCTTC
.	TRBD1	TRBV5-6	TRBJ1-1	CASSAGGDTEAFF	TGTGCCAGCAGCGCAGGGGGAGACACTGAAGCTTTCTTT
.	TRBD2	TRBV6-5	TRBJ2-1	CASSYSGGSSYNEQFF	TGTGCCAGCAGTTACTCCGGCGGGAGCTCCTACAATGAGCAGTTCTTC
.	TRBD2	TRBV10-3	TRBJ2-2	CAISEGTSGAGELFF	TGTGCCATCAGTGAGGGGACTAGCGGGGCCGGGGAGCTGTTTTTT
.	.	TRBV27	TRBJ1-5	CASSLGPYNQPQHF	TGTGCCAGCAGTTTAGGGCCCTACAATCAGCCCCAGCATTTT
.	.	TRBV10-1	TRBJ2-3	CASSDPSTDTQYF	TGCGCCAGCAGTGACCCGAGCACAGATACGCAGTATTTT
.	.	TRBV19	TRBJ1-1	CASSIGKGRYTEAFF	TGTGCCAGTAGTATAGGGAAAGGGAGGTACACTGAAGCTTTCTTT
.	.	TRBV13	TRBJ2-5	CASSFATGSETQYF	TGTGCCAGCAGTTTTGCCACAGGGTCGGAGACCCAGTACTTC
once	TRBD1	TRBV6-6	TRBJ1-6	CASSPTGTGFRSYNSPLHF	TGTGCCAGCAGTCCCACCGGGACAGGGTTTCGGTCCTATAATTCACCCCTCCACTTT
.	TRBD1	TRBV5-1	TRBJ2-3	CASSGQGTDTQYF	TGCGCCAGCAGCGGACAGGGGACAGATACGCAGTATTTT
.	.	TRBV7-9	TRBJ1-2	CASRGGTANYGYTF	TGTGCCAGCAGGGGGGGGACCGCTAACTATGGCTACACCTTC
.	TRBD1	TRBV25-1	TRBJ1-6	CASSPWGQFYNSPLHF	TGTGCCAGCAGTCCTTGGGGACAGTTCTATAATTCACCCCTCCACTTT
.	TRBD1	TRBV10-2	TRBJ2-5	CASSGTGRETQYF	TGCGCCAGCAGTGGGACAGGGCGAGAGACCCAGTACTTC
few	.	TRBV6-6	TRBJ1-2	CASSWGGAGGYTF	TGTGCCAGCAGTTGGGGAGGGGCAGGGGGCTACACCTTC
once	.	TRBV5-6	TRBJ2-1	CASSRTGVRYNEQFF	TGTGCCAGCAGCCGGACCGGGGTACGGTACAATGAGCAGTTCTTC
few	.	TRBV27	TRBJ2-4	CASSGGGSAKNIQYF	TGTGCCAGCAGTGGAGGGGGCTCGGCCAAAAACATTCAGTACTTC
.	.	TRBV10-1	TRBJ2-3	CASSDSTTDTQYF	TGCGCCAGCAGTGATAGTACCACAGATACGCAGTATTTT
.	.	TRBV6-5	TRBJ2-2	CASSYSGTPNTGELFF	TGTGCCAGCAGTTACTCCGGGACACCGAACACCGGGGAGCTGTTTTTT
.	.	TRBV5-4	TRBJ1-5	CASSSWPGENQPQHF	TGTGCCAGCAGCTCCTGGCCAGGGGAGAATCAGCCCCAGCATTTT
.	.	TRBV10-1	TRBJ1-1	CASSSSLNTEAFF	TGCGCCAGCAGTTCAAGCCTGAACACTGAAGCTTTCTTT
.	TRBD1	TRBV7-9	TRBJ2-1	CASSLLSGQGKYNEQFF	TGTGCCAGCAGCTTATTATCAGGACAGGGTAAATACAATGAGCAGTTCTTC
.	.	TRBV5-4	TRBJ1-2	CASSLGGTRSYGYTF	TGTGCCAGCAGCTTGGGGGGGACACGGAGCTATGGCTACACCTTC
.	.	TRBV14	TRBJ1-4	CASSRQAFNEKLFF	TGTGCCAGCAGCCGACAGGCCTTTAATGAAAAACTGTTTTTT
.	.	TRBV4-1	TRBJ1-2	CASSQDSFGGLGYTF	TGCGCCAGCAGCCAAGATTCCTTTGGAGGGCTAGGCTACACCTTC
.	.	TRBV18	TRBJ1-5	CASSPPGGINQPQHF	TGTGCCAGCTCACCGCCGGGAGGAATCAATCAGCCCCAGCATTTT
.	.	TRBV5-1	TRBJ1-2	CASSLEGQHGYTF	TGCGCCAGCAGCTTGGAAGGACAGCATGGCTACACCTTC
.	.	TRBV29-1	TRBJ1-5	CSVVGAGNQPQHF	TGCAGCGTTGTTGGGGCGGGCAATCAGCCCCAGCATTTT
.	.	TRBV5-1	TRBJ2-5	CASSLGGSQETQYF	TGCGCCAGCAGCTTGGGAGGGTCGCAAGAGACCCAGTACTTC
.	TRBD1	TRBV15	TRBJ2-2	CATSRDLAGGVGELFF	TGTGCCACCAGCAGAGATCTCGCAGGGGGAGTCGGGGAGCTGTTTTTT
.	TRBD1	TRBV6-6	TRBJ1-2	CASSSSDRGGYGYTF	TGTGCCAGCAGTTCCTCGGACAGGGGCGGGTATGGCTACACCTTC
.	TRBD1	TRBV2	TRBJ1-2	CASSGQGAGGYTF	TGTGCCAGCAGTGGACAGGGGGCCGGGGGCTACACCTTC
few	TRBD2	TRBV18	TRBJ2-1	CASSPPEGRVLGSYNEQFF	TGTGCCAGCTCACCGCCAGAAGGGAGGGTTTTAGGCTCCTACAATGAGCAGTTCTTC
.	.	TRBV5-8	TRBJ2-1	CASSFTSYNEQFF	TGTGCCAGCAGCTTTACATCGTACAATGAGCAGTTCTTC
.	.	TRBV19	TRBJ1-4	CASTPSRATNEKLFF	TGTGCCAGTACCCCATCACGGGCAACTAATGAAAAACTGTTTTTT
.	TRBD2	TRBV9	TRBJ2-1	CASSVVASGGATEQFF	TGTGCCAGCAGCGTAGTGGCTAGCGGGGGGGCCACTGAGCAGTTCTTC
few	TRBD1	TRBV24-1	TRBJ1-1	CATPDRVTEAFF	TGTGCCACCCCGGACAGGGTCACTGAAGCTTTCTTT
.	TRBD2	TRBV6-5	TRBJ2-7	CASSYSSGGPYEQYF	TGTGCCAGCAGTTACTCTAGCGGGGGACCCTACGAGCAGTACTTC
.	.	TRBV5-1	TRBJ1-4	CASRPDTTNEKLFF	TGCGCCAGCAGACCCGACACGACTAATGAAAAACTGTTTTTT
.	.	TRBV3-1/TRBV3-2	TRBJ2-7	CASSHYTYEQYF	TGTGCCAGCAGCCATTATACCTACGAGCAGTACTTC
medium-sized	.	TRBV6-1	TRBJ1-2	CASSEGGLSLGYTF	TGTGCCAGCAGTGAAGGGGGGCTTTCTCTAGGCTACACCTTC
medium-sized	.	TRBV7-9	TRBJ2-1	CASSLDYSRQFF	TGTGCCAGCAGCTTAGATTACAGCCGGCAGTTCTTC
few	TRBD1	TRBV5-6	TRBJ2-2	CASSLDRGQTGELFF	TGTGCCAGCAGCCTGGACAGGGGGCAAACCGGGGAGCTGTTTTTT
few	TRBD1	TRBV11-2	TRBJ2-3	CASSLSLDRGTDTQYF	TGTGCCAGCAGCTTAAGTCTTGACAGGGGCACAGATACGCAGTATTTT
.	TRBD1	TRBV3-1/TRBV3-2	TRBJ2-5	CASSQRTGGQETQYF	TGTGCCAGCAGCCAAAGGACAGGGGGGCAAGAGACCCAGTACTTC
.	TRBD1	TRBV10-1	TRBJ1-1	CASSADRGNTEAFF	TGCGCCAGCAGTGCTGACAGGGGGAACACTGAAGCTTTCTTT
.	TRBD2	TRBV7-8	TRBJ2-3	CASSLNPLAGGRADTQYF	TGTGCCAGCAGCTTAAACCCTCTAGCGGGGGGCCGCGCAGATACGCAGTATTTT
few	.	TRBV27	TRBJ2-1	CASTIRTYSNNEQFF	TGTGCCAGCACTATCCGCACTTACTCAAACAATGAGCAGTTCTTC
.	.	TRBV25-1	TRBJ2-3	CASNTAGEPGDTQYF	TGTGCCAGCAACACAGCGGGTGAACCTGGGGATACGCAGTATTTT
.	.	TRBV6-5	TRBJ1-5	CASSYDSFQPQHF	TGTGCCAGCAGTTACGATAGTTTTCAGCCCCAGCATTTT
.	.	TRBV30	TRBJ1-5	CAWAHRDGQPQHF	TGTGCCTGGGCCCACAGGGACGGTCAGCCCCAGCATTTT
.	.	TRBV24-1	TRBJ1-1	CATSDPPGTEAFF	TGTGCCACCAGTGATCCCCCGGGGACTGAAGCTTTCTTT
.	.	TRBV19	TRBJ2-6	CASSIVTRGRGANVLTF	TGTGCCAGTAGTATAGTAACCCGGGGTCGAGGGGCCAACGTCCTGACTTTC
once	TRBD1	TRBV11-3	TRBJ1-1	CASSNRGGAEAFF	TGTGCCAGCAGCAACAGGGGTGGAGCTGAAGCTTTCTTT